One TCR beta chain is described in this entry. This sample is part of a study of blood T cell repertoires in COVID-19. Looking at the study overall: T cells, B-cell-depleted T cells, or PBMCs supplied cDNA or gDNA.

In the original processing: It was from reference gene primer amplification that nucleated cell counts were estimated. Generated by immunoSEQ multiplex PCR, the TCRdb table keeps only in-frame clones and is missing some. The V and J calls and clone size were taken over from that table, and D and trimming were inferred from the DNA. Of around 140,000 clones listed, about 87% are singletons. The material sequenced was peripheral blood. The clonotype was recovered from a woman in her 50s with active or convalescent COVID-19.

The CDR3: CASSLGRGNTEAFF. CDR3 in DNA: TGTGCCAGCAGCTTAGGCAGGGGGAACACTGAAGCTTTCTTT. J is TRBJ1-1 and V is TRBV11-2; possible D gene TRBD1, 6 bases. Germline V gene sequence: CDR1 SGHAT, CDR2 FQNNGV. With 1 base removed from V and 1 base from J, the gap between germline ends came to 7 bases. CDR3 length equals 14 residues.